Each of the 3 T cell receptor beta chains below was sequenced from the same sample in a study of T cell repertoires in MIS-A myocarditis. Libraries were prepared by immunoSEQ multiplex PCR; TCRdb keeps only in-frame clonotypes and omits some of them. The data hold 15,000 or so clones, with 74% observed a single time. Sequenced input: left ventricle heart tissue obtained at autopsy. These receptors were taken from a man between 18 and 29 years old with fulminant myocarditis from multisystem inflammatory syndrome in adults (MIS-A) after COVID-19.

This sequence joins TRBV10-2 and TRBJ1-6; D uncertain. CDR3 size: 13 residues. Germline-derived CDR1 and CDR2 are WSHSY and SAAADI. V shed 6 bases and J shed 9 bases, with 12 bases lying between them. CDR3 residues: CASRPTAGSPLHF. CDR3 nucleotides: TGCGCCAGCAGGCCTACTGCGGGTTCACCCCTCCACTTT.

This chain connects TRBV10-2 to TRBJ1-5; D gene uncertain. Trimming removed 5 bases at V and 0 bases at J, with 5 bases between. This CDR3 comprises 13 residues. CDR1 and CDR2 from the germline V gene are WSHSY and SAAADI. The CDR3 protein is CASSLYSNQPQHF. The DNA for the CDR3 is TGCGCCAGCAGTCTGTATAGCAATCAGCCCCAGCATTTT.

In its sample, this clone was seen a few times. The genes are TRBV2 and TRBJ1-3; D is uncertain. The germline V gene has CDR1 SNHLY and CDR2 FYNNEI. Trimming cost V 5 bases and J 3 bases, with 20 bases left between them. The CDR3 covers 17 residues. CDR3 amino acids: CASSYSALISGGNTIYF. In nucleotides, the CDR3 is TGTGCCAGCAGTTACAGCGCTTTAATAAGCGGTGGAAACACCATATATTTT. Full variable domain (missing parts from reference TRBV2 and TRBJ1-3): EPEVTQTPSHQVTQMGQEVILRCVPISNHLYFYWYRQILGQKVEFLVSFYNNEISEKSEIFDDQFSVERPDGSNFTLKIRSTKLEDSAMYFCASSYSALISGGNTIYFGEGSWLTVV.